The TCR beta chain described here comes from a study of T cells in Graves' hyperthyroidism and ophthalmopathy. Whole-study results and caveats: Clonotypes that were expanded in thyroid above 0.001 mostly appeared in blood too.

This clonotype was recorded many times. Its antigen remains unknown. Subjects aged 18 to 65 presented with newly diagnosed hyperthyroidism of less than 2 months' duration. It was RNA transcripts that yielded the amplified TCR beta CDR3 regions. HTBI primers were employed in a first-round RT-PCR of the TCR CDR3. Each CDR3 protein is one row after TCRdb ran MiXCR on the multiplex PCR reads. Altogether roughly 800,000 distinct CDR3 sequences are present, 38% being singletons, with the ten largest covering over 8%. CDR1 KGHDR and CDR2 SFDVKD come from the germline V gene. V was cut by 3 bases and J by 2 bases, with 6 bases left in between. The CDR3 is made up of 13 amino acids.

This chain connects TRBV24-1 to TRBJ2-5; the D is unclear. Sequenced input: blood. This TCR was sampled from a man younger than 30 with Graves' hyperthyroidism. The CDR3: CATSDELQETQYF. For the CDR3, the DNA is TGTGCCACCAGTGATGAACTACAAGAGACCCAGTACTTC.